This T cell receptor beta chain was recovered during a study of T cell repertoires in cytomegalovirus infection. Study context: Through public TCR beta signatures, both CMV infection and matching HLA type were indicated.

General study results and limits: Based on cumulative public TCR beta family frequency, carriers of CMV plus the relevant HLA were identified.

TCRdb re-analysed the reads in MiXCR, keeping a single row per CDR3 protein. Here the sample spans about 160,000 distinct CDR3 sequences, 15% to 20% being singletons. This clonotype occurred a few times. What it recognizes is unknown. Germline CDR1 and CDR2: SGHVS and FNYEAQ. V was clipped by 4 bases and J by 2 bases; unmatched bases: 3. The length of the CDR3 is 16 residues. The chain employs TRBV7-6 and TRBJ2-3; 13 bases fit TRBD2. Source material: CD8+ T cells from PBMCs. This TCR came from a human donor in good health (CMV status not recorded). Some clones in this sample may be carry-over from other donors' samples. In nucleotides, the CDR3 is TGTGCCAGCAGCTGGACTAGCGGGGGCATCACAGATACGCAGTATTTT. Its translation is CASSWTSGGITDTQYF.